The 21 T cell receptor beta chains given below trace back to one sample, sequenced in a study of spatial heterogeneity in lung cancer. From the 5' RACE reads, TCRdb called clonotypes with MiXCR, one entry per CDR3 protein. The table lists some 22,000 distinct CDR3 sequences, approximately 5.8% of them singletons. Sample time point: sample taken at primary tumor resection. The material sequenced was PBMCs, taken at surgery. These receptors all stem from a male donor with early-stage non-small cell lung cancer.

This clonotype came up many times. This rearrangement joins TRBV28 to TRBJ2-7; tentative D call: TRBD1 (6 bases). V dropped 2 bases and J dropped 7 bases, with 12 bases sitting between them. This CDR3 contains 13 residues. Per germline, CDR1 MDHEN and CDR2 SYDVKM. The CDR3 spells CASSLDDRREQYF. The CDR3, as DNA: TGTGCCAGCAGTTTAGACGACAGGAGGGAGCAGTACTTC.

Only a few counts were recorded for this clonotype. The rearrangement uses TRBV20-1 and TRBJ2-1; perhaps TRBD2 as D (6 bases). The CDR3 extends over 13 amino acids. Germline lookup yields CDR1 DFQATT and CDR2 SNEGSKA (reference sequence). Trimming cost V 2 bases and J 4 bases, with 9 bases left between them. CDR3 in DNA: TGCAGTGCTAGACAGCGGGTTTACAATGAGCAGTTCTTC. Protein: CSARQRVYNEQFF.

The chain couples TRBV5-6 to TRBJ2-2, with 10 nucleotides matching TRBD2. The germline V gene encodes CDR1 SGHDT and CDR2 YYEEEE. The CDR3 runs to 19 residues. V shed 2 bases and J 6 bases; nucleotides not matched to a gene: 16. This CDR3 reads CASSLSGRAGKVGPGELFF. In DNA form, the CDR3 reads TGTGCCAGCAGCTTAAGCGGGAGGGCCGGCAAAGTTGGTCCCGGGGAGCTGTTTTTT.

The J gene is TRBJ2-6, the V gene TRBV7-3; no clear D gene. Germline loops: CDR1 SGHTA, CDR2 FQGTGA. Trimming removed 5 bases at V and 4 bases at J, with 6 bases between. The CDR3 has 13 residues. CDR3 in amino acids: CASSLTGANVLTF. CDR3 sequence (DNA): TGTGCCAGCAGCCTGACAGGGGCCAACGTCCTGACTTTC.

This clonotype was recorded at least ten times. The rearrangement uses TRBV20-1 and TRBJ2-3; 14 bases are shared with TRBD2. V lost 4 bases to trimming and J lost 6 bases; unmatched junction nucleotides: 3. The germline V gene encodes CDR1 DFQATT and CDR2 SNEGSKA (reference sequence). The CDR3 spans 14 residues. The CDR3 DNA reads as TGCAGTGCTAAGGGACTAGCGGGGGTCGATACGCAGTATTTT. Protein product: CSAKGLAGVDTQYF.

This clonotype was seen at least ten times. V is TRBV24-1 and J is TRBJ2-7; D is undetermined. Germline V gene sequence: CDR1 KGHDR, CDR2 SFDVKD. Trimming stripped 2 bases from V and 9 bases from J, with 16 bases between. This CDR3 has 14 residues. Here the CDR3 reads CATSDSGISTVQYF. The CDR3 DNA reads as TGTGCCACCAGTGATTCTGGCATTTCTACAGTGCAGTACTTC.

In this sample, this clonotype turned up many times. The V gene is TRBV5-4, the J gene TRBJ2-1; 7 nucleotides align to TRBD2. V lost 4 bases, J lost 8 bases, and 6 bases stayed unmatched. The CDR3 covers 13 residues. CDR1 is SGHNT and CDR2 is YYREEE in the germline V gene (reference sequence). Here the CDR3 reads CASSRGLEDEQFF. In DNA, the CDR3 is TGTGCCAGCAGCCGTGGACTAGAAGATGAGCAGTTCTTC.

There are many counts of this clonotype. This chain connects TRBV5-1 to TRBJ2-2; either TRBD1 or TRBD2 may fit D (5 bases each). There are 15 residues in the CDR3. Trimming shortened V by 5 bases and J by 4 bases, and 15 bases separated the two germline ends. Looked up from germline, CDR1 is SGHRS and CDR2 is YFSETQ. Here the CDR3 reads CASRPGALSTGELFF. Written as DNA, the CDR3 is TGCGCCAGCAGGCCCGGGGCGCTCTCCACCGGGGAGCTGTTTTTT. The variable domain in full, with the rest retrieved from reference TRBV5-1 and TRBJ2-2, is KAGVTQTPRYLIKTRGQQVTLSCSPISGHRSVSWYQQTPGQGLQFLFEYFSETQRNKGNFPGRFSGRQFSNSRSEMNVSTLELGDSALYLCASRPGALSTGELFFGEGSRLTVL.

In this sample, this clonotype turned up a few times. The V call is TRBV14, the J call TRBJ2-3; possibly TRBD1 for D (5 bases). The CDR3 totals 16 residues. Trimming cost V 6 bases and J 0 bases, with 16 bases left between them. The germline CDR1 and CDR2 sequences are SGHDN and FVKESK. The chain's CDR3 is CASRPTAALSTDTQYF. CDR3 coding DNA: TGTGCCAGCAGACCGACAGCCGCCCTTAGCACAGATACGCAGTATTTT.

The chain uses TRBV4-3 and TRBJ2-1; D is unresolved. The CDR3 is 16 residues long. The germline CDR1 and CDR2 sequences are LGHNA and YSLEER. V was clipped by 2 bases and J by 6 bases, with 17 bases between them. The CDR3 DNA is TGCGCCAGCAGCCAAATCGGCCTATATCGACCCAATGAGCAGTTCTTC. Its protein is CASSQIGLYRPNEQFF.

This clonotype was observed many times. The V gene is TRBV28, the J gene TRBJ1-6; the D gene is possibly TRBD1 (5 bases). V was trimmed by 5 bases and J by 11 bases, leaving 10 bases between them. CDR3 size: 12 residues. In germline, CDR1 is MDHEN, CDR2 SYDVKM. The CDR3 coding sequence is TGTGCCAGCAGTCCCAGGGCGACACCCCTCCACTTT. It codes for CASSPRATPLHF. Supplemented by reference TRBV28 and TRBJ1-6, the full variable domain reads DVKVTQSSRYLVKRTGEKVFLECVQDMDHENMFWYRQDPGLGLRLIYFSYDVKMKEKGDIPEGYSVSREKKERFSLILESASTNQTSMYLCASSPRATPLHFGNGTRLTVT.

This chain links TRBV7-2 with TRBJ2-7; TRBD1 is a possible D gene (5 bases). The germline V gene encodes CDR1 SGHTA and CDR2 FQGNSA. The CDR3 runs 16 residues. V dropped 1 base and J dropped 5 bases, with 18 bases sitting between them. Here the CDR3 reads CASSLEALRQFHEQYF. DNA for the CDR3: TGTGCCAGCAGCTTAGAGGCACTCCGACAGTTCCACGAGCAGTACTTC.

This clonotype showed up just a few times. This rearrangement joins TRBV13 to TRBJ2-3, with 8 bases identical to TRBD2. The ends lost 1 base at V and 0 bases at J; junction bases unmatched: 3. This CDR3 spans 16 amino acids. The germline V gene encodes CDR1 PRHDT and CDR2 FYEKMQ (reference sequence). CDR3 residues: CASSLASGYSTDTQYF. CDR3 DNA: TGTGCCAGCAGCTTAGCTAGCGGGTATAGCACAGATACGCAGTATTTT.

This clonotype was counted ten times or more. The chain combines TRBV7-8 with TRBJ1-5; D call uncertain. CDR3 length: 16 residues. The V gene lost 2 bases and the J gene lost 1 base, with 12 bases spanning the gap. The germline gives CDR1 SGHVS, CDR2 FQNEAQ. In DNA, the CDR3 is TGTGCCAGCAGCTTATTTTCGCAGATAAGCAATCAGCCCCAGCATTTT. Translation: CASSLFSQISNQPQHF. Looking up the rest from reference TRBV7-8 and TRBJ1-5 gives the full variable domain: GAGVSQSPRYKVAKRGQDVALRCDPISGHVSLFWYQQALGQGPEFLTYFQNEAQLDKSGLPSDRFFAERPEGSVSTLKIQRTQQEDSAVYLCASSLFSQISNQPQHFGDGTRLSIL.

V usage is TRBV29-1 and J usage is TRBJ2-2; TRBD1 aligns across 7 bases. V lost 4 bases, J lost 2 bases, and 4 bases stayed unmatched. Per the germline V gene, CDR1 is SQVTM and CDR2 is ANQGSEA. This CDR3 is built from 14 residues. CDR3 nucleotide sequence: TGCAGCGTTGTGGGACAGCTTAACACCGGGGAGCTGTTTTTT. This translates into CSVVGQLNTGELFF.

This clonotype was observed many times. The rearrangement joins TRBV5-1 to TRBJ2-3, with a tentative D call TRBD2 (6 bases). The CDR3 consists of 14 residues. V was shortened by 0 bases and J by 4 bases, with 9 bases between the two germline ends. Germline V gene data show CDR1 as SGHRS and CDR2 as YFSETQ. CDR3 coding DNA: TGCGCCAGCAGCTTGGCGGGAGAGGCAGATACGCAGTATTTT. Residues: CASSLAGEADTQYF.

This clonotype came up a few times. The genes are TRBV6-2 or TRBV6-3 and TRBJ2-7; D gene uncertain. The CDR3 consists of 15 residues. V lost 2 bases and J 2 bases, leaving 13 bases between the germline ends. CDR1 MNHEY and CDR2 SVGEGT come from the germline V gene. The CDR3 DNA sequence: TGTGCCAGCAGTTACAACCCGAACCGCGCCTACGAGCAGTACTTC. This codes for CASSYNPNRAYEQYF.

This clonotype was counted between two and nine times. V usage is TRBV18 and J usage is TRBJ1-4; 7 nucleotides align to TRBD1. The CDR3 has 13 residues. V lost 6 bases and J lost 8; bases outside the gene matches: 6. CDR1 KGHSH and CDR2 LQKENI come from the germline V gene. CDR3 residues: CASSTGVEEKLFF. CDR3 bases: TGTGCCAGCTCCACAGGGGTGGAAGAAAAACTGTTTTTT.

This clonotype occurred many times. This sequence joins TRBV13 and TRBJ2-4; 8 bases match TRBD2. The CDR3 covers 13 residues. Germline V gene sequence: CDR1 PRHDT, CDR2 FYEKMQ (reference sequence). Germline trimming cut 2 bases from V and 8 bases from J; bases unmatched to any gene: 2. Here the CDR3 reads CASSLRLAYIQYF. CDR3 nucleotides: TGTGCCAGCAGCTTACGACTAGCGTACATTCAGTACTTC.

This clonotype was detected ten times or more. The V gene is TRBV14, the J gene TRBJ1-1; D may be TRBD1 (6 bases). CDR1 is SGHDN, CDR2 FVKESK, per germline. The ends were cut back, 2 bases at V and 7 bases at J, with 11 bases in the middle. The CDR3 spans 13 residues. The CDR3 DNA is TGTGCCAGCAGCCAACAGGGGTTAGGTGAAGCTTTCTTT. Residues: CASSQQGLGEAFF.

This clonotype was counted many times. A read error is likely, as this CDR3 ends without the conserved phenylalanine or tryptophan. It is unclear where the CDR3 begins or ends on the DNA, so no DNA is shown, and the CDR3 is as TCRdb lists it. The chain links TRBV7-9 to TRBJ1-1. The CDR3 is 12 residues long, ends included. Looked up from germline, CDR1 is SEHNR and CDR2 is FQNEAQ (reference sequence). CDR3 region: CASSPEGLPFGR.